This is a list of T cell receptor beta chains from one sample in a study of blood T cell repertoires in COVID-19. Generated by immunoSEQ multiplex PCR, the TCRdb table keeps only in-frame clones and is missing some. The sample holds about 70,000 clones, around 90% seen once. The sequenced material came from peripheral blood. Receptor source: a woman older than 75 with active or convalescent COVID-19. CDR3s include the opening cysteine and the closing phenylalanine or tryptophan. The D gene is left open where the match is weak. Size values are once, few and many counts, or a class for expanded clones, and some rows have none.

j_call,clone_size,v_call,d_call,cdr3_length,cdr3_nt,cdr3_aa
TRBJ1-1,-,TRBV15,-,14,TGTGCCACACGGGGAGGGTCCCTCAACACTGAAGCTTTCTTT,CATRGGSLNTEAFF
TRBJ2-7,few,TRBV19,-,15,TGTGCCAGTAGTCGGTCACTAGTACAGTCCTACGAGCAGTACTTC,CASSRSLVQSYEQYF
TRBJ1-2,-,TRBV6-5,-,14,TGTGCCAGCAGTTACTCGGACAGCCTAGGTGGCTACACCTTC,CASSYSDSLGGYTF
TRBJ2-5,-,TRBV19,-,14,TGTGCCAGTAGTATAGTCCCCAGCGAAGAGACCCAGTACTTC,CASSIVPSEETQYF
TRBJ2-2,-,TRBV7-9,-,14,TGTGCCAGCAGCTTAACCGGGGTCCCCGGGGAGCTGTTTTTT,CASSLTGVPGELFF
TRBJ1-6,-,TRBV10-3,-,14,TGTGCCATCAGTTCCGGGACACCACATTCACCCCTCCACTTT,CAISSGTPHSPLHF
TRBJ1-1,once,TRBV7-3,-,17,TGTGCCAGCAGCTTCACAGGTTCCAACCTAATGAACACTGAAGCTTTCTTT,CASSFTGSNLMNTEAFF
TRBJ2-2,-,TRBV7-2,-,14,TGTGCCAGCAGCTTGACTAGTTTGGCCGGGGAGCTGTTTTTT,CASSLTSLAGELFF
TRBJ1-5,-,TRBV27,-,15,TGTGCCAGCAGTTTATCGGGGGGGGGCAATCAGCCCCAGCATTTT,CASSLSGGGNQPQHF
TRBJ2-3,-,TRBV10-2,-,14,TGCGCCAGCAGTGATCAAGCGCGCACAGATACGCAGTATTTT,CASSDQARTDTQYF
TRBJ1-1,-,TRBV24-1,TRBD1,15,TGTGCCACCAGTGACTCGGACAGGGGGCATACTGAAGCTTTCTTT,CATSDSDRGHTEAFF
TRBJ2-3,many,TRBV7-9,TRBD2,21,TGTGCCAGCAGCAACACAGGGGCGGGGGGGACTCCCCCCGTGCACACAGATACGCAGTATTTT,CASSNTGAGGTPPVHTDTQYF
TRBJ1-1,few,TRBV12-3/TRBV12-4,TRBD1,12,TGTGCCAGCAGTTTTGGACAGGGGAAAGCTTTCTTT,CASSFGQGKAFF
TRBJ1-3,-,TRBV12-3/TRBV12-4,-,11,TGTGCCAGCAGTCTAAGCGGCACCATATATTTT,CASSLSGTIYF
TRBJ2-7,-,TRBV30,-,15,TGTGCCTGGGCTAACGGACTATTAAACTCCTACGAGCAGTACTTC,CAWANGLLNSYEQYF
TRBJ1-1,-,TRBV7-3,-,13,TGTGCCAGCAGCGCCAACGTAAACAGGGAAGCTTTCTTT,CASSANVNREAFF
TRBJ2-5,-,TRBV7-9,-,15,TGTGCCAGCAGCTTGATGGGGGGGCTCCAAGAGACCCAGTACTTC,CASSLMGGLQETQYF
TRBJ1-1,-,TRBV4-2,-,15,TGTGCCAGCAGGGGGTGGGGGGGCAGCCACACTGAAGCTTTCTTT,CASRGWGGSHTEAFF
TRBJ1-3,-,TRBV9,-,15,TGTGCCAGCAGCCCTGGGGGGGACTCTGGAAACACCATATATTTT,CASSPGGDSGNTIYF
TRBJ1-2,once,TRBV6-5,-,14,TGTGCCAGCAGGGTTATCGGGGGAGGGTATGGCTACACCTTC,CASRVIGGGYGYTF
TRBJ2-1,-,TRBV6-5,TRBD2,15,TGTGCCAGCAGTTATTTGTACGGGGGGGACGATGAGCAGTTCTTC,CASSYLYGGDDEQFF
TRBJ1-3,-,TRBV7-2,TRBD1,16,TGTGCCAGCAGCCTCAATCCATCGGGACAGGGAAACACCATATATTTT,CASSLNPSGQGNTIYF
TRBJ2-2,-,TRBV6-2/TRBV6-3,TRBD2,14,TGTGCCAGCAGTTCTAGCGGGGAAATCGGGGAGCTGTTTTTT,CASSSSGEIGELFF
TRBJ2-7,-,TRBV5-1,-,14,TGCGCCAGCAGCTCAGGGGGGCGGGACTACGAGCAGTACTTC,CASSSGGRDYEQYF
TRBJ1-1,-,TRBV5-6,-,15,TGTGCCAGCAGCTTGGTTCAAGGGGTAGGCACTGAAGCTTTCTTT,CASSLVQGVGTEAFF
TRBJ1-3,-,TRBV7-2,TRBD1,16,TGTGCCAGCAGCTTAACAGGGGGGAGCTCTGGAAACACCATATATTTT,CASSLTGGSSGNTIYF
TRBJ1-2,-,TRBV2,-,13,TGTGCCAGCAGTCGTGGGCTTAACTATGGCTACACCTTC,CASSRGLNYGYTF